This section outlines one T cell receptor beta chain sequence together with its context. As yet, its antigen is unknown. This sample was included in a study of response to subunit inactivated influenza vaccine. The length of the CDR3 is 11 residues. CDR1 is DFQATT and CDR2 is SNEGSKA in the germline V gene (reference sequence). V was cut by 4 bases and J by 4 bases, with 5 bases left in between. Notes on the study in general: Authors suggested that a seasonal influenza vaccination recruits few new T cells each time.

TCRdb re-called the RT-PCR reads through MiXCR, storing one row per CDR3 protein. The data contain roughly 700,000 distinct CDR3 sequences, roughly 14% of them singletons. This clonotype was sampled from a man in his forties or fifties who received an inactivated influenza vaccine. V and J are TRBV20-1 and TRBJ2-1; D unclear. The sequencing here drew on PBMCs from blood, taken around 14 days before vaccination. CDR3 nucleotides: TGCAGTGCTAATGGTTACAATGAGCAGTTCTTC. It yields the protein CSANGYNEQFF.